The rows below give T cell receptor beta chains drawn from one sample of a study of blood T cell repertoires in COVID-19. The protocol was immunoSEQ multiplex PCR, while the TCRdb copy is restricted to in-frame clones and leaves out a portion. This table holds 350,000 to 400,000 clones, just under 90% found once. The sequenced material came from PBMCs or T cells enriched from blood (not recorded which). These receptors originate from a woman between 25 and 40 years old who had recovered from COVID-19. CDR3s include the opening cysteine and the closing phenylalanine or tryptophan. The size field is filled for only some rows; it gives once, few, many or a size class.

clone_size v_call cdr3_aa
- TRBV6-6 CASSRLATSRGEQYF
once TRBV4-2 CASSQYPGSRETQYF
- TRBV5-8 CASSPPRGTGDHGELFF
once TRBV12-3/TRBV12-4 CASRAVRGPQHF
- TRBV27 CASRIAGGPYNEQFF
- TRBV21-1 CASSKDWILEGLGNQPQHF
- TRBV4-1 CAVGHSQGLRETQYF
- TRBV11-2 CASSPSISGQGGNSPLHF
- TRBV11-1 CASSPGGSYNSPLHF
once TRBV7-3 CASSLGQGGSPLHF
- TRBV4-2 CASSQDRLGALGYTF
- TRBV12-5 CASGQGLAGGPNTGELFF
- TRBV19 CASSSGTGGRNEQFF
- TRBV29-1 CSLQTSGEQFF
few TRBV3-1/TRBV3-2 CASSQGGLTGSEAFF
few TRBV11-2 CASSIDNGGYNEQFF
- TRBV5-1 CASSRGQVSTEAFF
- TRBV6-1 CASSEVHRLNTEAFF
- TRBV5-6 CASSLRGRQPQHF
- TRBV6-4 CASSEERGYGYTF
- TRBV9 CASSVGTGSRYGYTF
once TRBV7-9 CASSPDRVNEKLFF
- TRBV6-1 CASSVRGLLFF